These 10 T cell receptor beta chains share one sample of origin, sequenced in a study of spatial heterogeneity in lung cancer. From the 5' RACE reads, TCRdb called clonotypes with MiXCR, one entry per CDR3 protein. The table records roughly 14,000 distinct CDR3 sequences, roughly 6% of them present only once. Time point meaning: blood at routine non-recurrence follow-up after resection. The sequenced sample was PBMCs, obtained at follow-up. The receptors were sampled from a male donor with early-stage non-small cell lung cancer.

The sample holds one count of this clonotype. The CDR3 reads CASSPQLEGSGNTIYF. In nucleotides, the CDR3 is TGTGCCAGCAGCCCCCAATTGGAGGGGTCTGGAAACACCATATATTTT. The chain carries TRBV28 and TRBJ1-3; D is possibly TRBD1 (5 bases). This CDR3 is 16 amino acids long. Germline loops: CDR1 MDHEN, CDR2 SYDVKM. V was clipped by 6 bases and J by 1 base, with 16 bases between them.

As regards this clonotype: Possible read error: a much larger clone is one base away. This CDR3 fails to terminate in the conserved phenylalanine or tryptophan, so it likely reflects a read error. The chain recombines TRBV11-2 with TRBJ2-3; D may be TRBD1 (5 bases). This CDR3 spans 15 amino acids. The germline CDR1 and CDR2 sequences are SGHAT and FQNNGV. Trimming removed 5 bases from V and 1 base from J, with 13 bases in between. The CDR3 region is CASSPGPGRTDTQYY. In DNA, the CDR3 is TGTGCCAGCAGCCCCGGGCCAGGGCGCACAGATACGCAGTATTAT.

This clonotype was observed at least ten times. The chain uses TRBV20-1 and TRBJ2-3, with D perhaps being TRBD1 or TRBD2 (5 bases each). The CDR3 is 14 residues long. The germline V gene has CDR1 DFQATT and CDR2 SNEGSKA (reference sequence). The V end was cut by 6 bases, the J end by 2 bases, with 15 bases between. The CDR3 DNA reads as TGCAGTGCGCATTACACCGGGGCCACAGATACGCAGTATTTT. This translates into CSAHYTGATDTQYF.

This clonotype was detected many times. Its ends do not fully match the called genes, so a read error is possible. The CDR3 sequence: CASSLASGRDNEQFF. The CDR3 DNA is TGTGCTAGCAGCTTAGCTAGCGGGAGGGACAATGAGCAGTTCTTC. The rearrangement uses TRBV7-7 and TRBJ2-1; TRBD2 matches at 12 bases. This CDR3 spans 15 amino acids. From germline, CDR1 is SSHAT and CDR2 FNYEAQ (reference sequence).

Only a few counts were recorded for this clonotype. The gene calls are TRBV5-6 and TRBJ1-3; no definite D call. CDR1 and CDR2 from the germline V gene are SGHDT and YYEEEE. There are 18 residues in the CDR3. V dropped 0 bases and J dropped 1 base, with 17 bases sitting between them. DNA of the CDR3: TGTGCCAGCAGCTTGGCCCGTTCGTTTCGGGATTCTGGAAACACCATATATTTT. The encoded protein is CASSLARSFRDSGNTIYF.

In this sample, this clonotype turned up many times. The CDR3 bases are TGTGCCATCGGGGGATACAATGAGCAGTTCTTC. Protein sequence: CAIGGYNEQFF. The chain is built from TRBV10-3 and TRBJ2-1; D tentatively reads TRBD1 or TRBD2 (5 bases each). This CDR3 has 11 residues. Per germline, CDR1 ENHRY and CDR2 SYGVKD. V was clipped by 8 bases and J by 4 bases, with 6 bases between them.

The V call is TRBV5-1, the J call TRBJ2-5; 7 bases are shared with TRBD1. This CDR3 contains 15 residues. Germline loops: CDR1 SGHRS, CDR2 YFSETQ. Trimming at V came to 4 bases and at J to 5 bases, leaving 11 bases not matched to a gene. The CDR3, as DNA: TGCGCCAGCAGCCTAACGACAGGGATGGGTGAGACCCAGTACTTC. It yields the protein CASSLTTGMGETQYF.

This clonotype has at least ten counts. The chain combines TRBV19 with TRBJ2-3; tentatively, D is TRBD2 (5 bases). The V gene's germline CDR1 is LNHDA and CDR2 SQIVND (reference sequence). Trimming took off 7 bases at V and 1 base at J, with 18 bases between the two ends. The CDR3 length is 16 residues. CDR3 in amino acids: CASTPLEAGGTDTQYF. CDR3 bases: TGTGCCAGTACCCCTCTTGAGGCCGGGGGCACAGATACGCAGTATTTT.

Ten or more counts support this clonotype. The CDR3 nucleotides read TGCAGTGGCTGGGAGCAGGGGTCCCCTAACTATGGCTACACCTTC. Translated: CSGWEQGSPNYGYTF. This sequence joins TRBV20-1 and TRBJ1-2, with D perhaps matching TRBD1 (6 bases). The V end was cut by 7 bases, the J end by 0 bases, with 18 bases between. CDR1 and CDR2 (germline): DFQATT, SNEGSKA (reference sequence). This CDR3 is built from 15 residues.

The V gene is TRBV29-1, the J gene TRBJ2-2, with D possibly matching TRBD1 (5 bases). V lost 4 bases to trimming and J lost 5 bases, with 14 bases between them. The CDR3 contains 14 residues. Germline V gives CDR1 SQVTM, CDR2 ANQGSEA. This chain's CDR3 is CSVGGIVFTGELFF. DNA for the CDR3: TGCAGCGTTGGGGGCATCGTTTTTACCGGGGAGCTGTTTTTT.